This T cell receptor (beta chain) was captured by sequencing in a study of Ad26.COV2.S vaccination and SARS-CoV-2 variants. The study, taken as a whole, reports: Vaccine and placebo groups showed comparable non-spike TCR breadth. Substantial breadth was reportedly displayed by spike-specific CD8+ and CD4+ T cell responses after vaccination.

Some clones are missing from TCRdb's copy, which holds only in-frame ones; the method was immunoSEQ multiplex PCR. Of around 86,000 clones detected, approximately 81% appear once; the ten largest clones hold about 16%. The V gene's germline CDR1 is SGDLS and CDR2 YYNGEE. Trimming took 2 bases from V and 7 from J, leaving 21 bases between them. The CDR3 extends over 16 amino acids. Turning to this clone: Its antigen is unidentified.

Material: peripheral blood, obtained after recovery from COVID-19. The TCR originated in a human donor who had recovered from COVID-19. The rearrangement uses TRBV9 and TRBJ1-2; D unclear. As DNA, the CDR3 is TGTGCCAGCAGCGTGACTCACGGGGAACCCCGGGGTGGCTACACCTTC. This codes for CASSVTHGEPRGGYTF.